This T cell receptor (beta chain) was identified during a study of T cell changes during pregnancy in multiple sclerosis. The germline V gene has CDR1 SEHNR and CDR2 FQNEAQ (reference sequence). V lost 5 bases and J lost 0; bases outside the gene matches: 7. CDR3 length equals 15 residues. Repertoires were generated with immunoSEQ multiplex PCR, while TCRdb's copy carries only in-frame clones and drops some. The table includes about 85,000 clones, approximately 90% detected once. This TCR derives from a female donor with multiple sclerosis, enrolled in a pregnancy study. The rearrangement joins TRBV7-9 to TRBJ2-7, with 7 bases lining up with TRBD2. Sample: peripheral blood, taken in the first trimester of pregnancy. CDR3 sequence (DNA): TGTGCCAGCAGCCACTTTGGGGGGGACTCCTACGAGCAGTACTTC. Its translation: CASSHFGGDSYEQYF. Variable domain in full (rest from reference TRBV7-9 and TRBJ2-7): DTGVSQNPRHKITKRGQNVTFRCDPISEHNRLYWYRQTLGQGPEFLTYFQNEAQLEKSRLLSDRFSAERPKGSFSTLEIQRTEQGDSAMYLCASSHFGGDSYEQYFGPGTRLTVT.